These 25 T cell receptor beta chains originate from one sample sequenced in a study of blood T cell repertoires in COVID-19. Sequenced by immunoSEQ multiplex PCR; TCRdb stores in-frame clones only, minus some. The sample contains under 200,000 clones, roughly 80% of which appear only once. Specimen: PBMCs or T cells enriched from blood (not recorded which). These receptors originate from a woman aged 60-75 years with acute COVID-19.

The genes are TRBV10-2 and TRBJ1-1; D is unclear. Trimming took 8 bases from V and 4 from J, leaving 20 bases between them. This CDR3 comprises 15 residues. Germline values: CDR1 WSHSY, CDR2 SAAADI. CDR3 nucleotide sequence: TGCGCCAGCTGTCCAAGACCCGGTTGGAGCACTGAAGCTTTCTTT. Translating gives CASCPRPGWSTEAFF.

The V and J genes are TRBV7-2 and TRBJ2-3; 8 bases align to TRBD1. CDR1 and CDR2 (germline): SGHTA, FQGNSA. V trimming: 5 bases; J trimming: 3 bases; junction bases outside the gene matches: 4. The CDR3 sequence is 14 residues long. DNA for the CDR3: TGTGCCAGCAGCACAGGGACAGGAACAGATACGCAGTATTTT. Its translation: CASSTGTGTDTQYF.

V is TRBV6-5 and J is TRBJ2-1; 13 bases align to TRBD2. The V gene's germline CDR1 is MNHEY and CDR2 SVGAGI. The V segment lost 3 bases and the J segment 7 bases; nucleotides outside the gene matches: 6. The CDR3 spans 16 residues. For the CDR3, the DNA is TGTGCCAGCAGTTATGGACTAGCGGGGGCGGTGAATGAGCAGTTCTTC. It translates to CASSYGLAGAVNEQFF.

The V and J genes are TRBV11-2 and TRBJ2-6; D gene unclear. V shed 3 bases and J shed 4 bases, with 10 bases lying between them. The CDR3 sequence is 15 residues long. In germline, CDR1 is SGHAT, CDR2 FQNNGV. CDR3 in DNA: TGTGCCAGCAGCTTCTCCCCTTCCGGGGCCAACGTCCTGACTTTC. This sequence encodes CASSFSPSGANVLTF. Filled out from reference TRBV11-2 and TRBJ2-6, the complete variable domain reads EAGVAQSPRYKIIEKRQSVAFWCNPISGHATLYWYQQILGQGPKLLIQFQNNGVVDDSQLPKDRFSAERLKGVDSTLKIQPAKLEDSAVYLCASSFSPSGANVLTFGAGSRLTVL.

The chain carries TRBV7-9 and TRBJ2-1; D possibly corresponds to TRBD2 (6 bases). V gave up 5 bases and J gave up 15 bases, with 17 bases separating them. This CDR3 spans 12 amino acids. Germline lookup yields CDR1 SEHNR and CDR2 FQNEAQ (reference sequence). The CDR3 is CASSLESGTLFF. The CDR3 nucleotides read TGTGCCAGCAGCCTCGAGTCTGGGACTTTGTTCTTC.

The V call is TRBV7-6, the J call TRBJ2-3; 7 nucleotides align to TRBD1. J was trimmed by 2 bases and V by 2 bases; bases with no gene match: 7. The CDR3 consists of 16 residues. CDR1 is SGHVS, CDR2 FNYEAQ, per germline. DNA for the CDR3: TGTGCCAGCAGCTTAAGGCCAGGGACAGTCACAGATACGCAGTATTTT. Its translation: CASSLRPGTVTDTQYF.

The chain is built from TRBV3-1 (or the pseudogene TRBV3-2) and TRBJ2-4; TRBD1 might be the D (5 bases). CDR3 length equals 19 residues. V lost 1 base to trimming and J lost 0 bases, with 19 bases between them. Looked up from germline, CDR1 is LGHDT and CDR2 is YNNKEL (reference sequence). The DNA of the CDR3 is TGTGCCAGCAGCCAAGGGACACAGGAACGTTTCGAAGCCAAAAACATTCAGTACTTC. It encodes CASSQGTQERFEAKNIQYF.

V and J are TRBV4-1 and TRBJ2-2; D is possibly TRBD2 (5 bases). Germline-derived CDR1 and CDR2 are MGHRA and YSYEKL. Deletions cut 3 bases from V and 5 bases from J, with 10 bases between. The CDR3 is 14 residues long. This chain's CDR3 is CASSHGVHTGELFF. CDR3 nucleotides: TGCGCCAGCAGCCACGGGGTTCATACCGGGGAGCTGTTTTTT.

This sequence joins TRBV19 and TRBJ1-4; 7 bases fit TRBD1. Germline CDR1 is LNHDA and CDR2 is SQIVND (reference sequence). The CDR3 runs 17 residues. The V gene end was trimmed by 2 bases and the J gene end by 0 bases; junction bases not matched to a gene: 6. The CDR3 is CASSIRTGAATNEKLFF. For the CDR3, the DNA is TGTGCCAGTAGTATACGTACAGGGGCCGCAACTAATGAAAAACTGTTTTTT.

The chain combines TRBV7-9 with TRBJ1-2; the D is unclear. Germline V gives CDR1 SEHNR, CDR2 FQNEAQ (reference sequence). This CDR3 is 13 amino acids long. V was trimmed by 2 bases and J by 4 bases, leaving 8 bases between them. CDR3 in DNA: TGTGCCAGCAGCTTATCCGGTTTCTATGGCTACACCTTC. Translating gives CASSLSGFYGYTF.

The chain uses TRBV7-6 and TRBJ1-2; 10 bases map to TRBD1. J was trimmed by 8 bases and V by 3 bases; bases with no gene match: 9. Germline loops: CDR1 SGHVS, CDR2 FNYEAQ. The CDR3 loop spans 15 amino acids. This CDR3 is CASSLDRGDLGGYTF. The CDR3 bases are TGTGCCAGCAGCTTGGACAGGGGGGACCTCGGGGGCTACACCTTC.

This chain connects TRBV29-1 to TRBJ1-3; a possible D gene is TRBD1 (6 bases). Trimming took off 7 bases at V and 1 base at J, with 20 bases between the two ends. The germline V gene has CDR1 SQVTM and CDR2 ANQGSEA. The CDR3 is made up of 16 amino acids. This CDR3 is CSASQSGGASGNTIYF. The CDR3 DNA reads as TGCAGCGCCTCACAATCCGGGGGGGCATCTGGAAACACCATATATTTT. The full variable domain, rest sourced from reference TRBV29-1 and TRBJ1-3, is SAVISQKPSRDICQRGTSLTIQCQVDSQVTMMFWYRQQPGQSLTLIATANQGSEATYESGFVIDKFPISRPNLTFSTLTVSNMSPEDSSIYLCSASQSGGASGNTIYFGEGSWLTVV.

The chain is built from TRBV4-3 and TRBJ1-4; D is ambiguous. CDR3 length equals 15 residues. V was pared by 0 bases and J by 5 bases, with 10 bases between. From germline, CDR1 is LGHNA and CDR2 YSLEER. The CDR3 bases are TGCGCCAGCAGCCAAGATCGGTCGGGGAATGAAAAACTGTTTTTT. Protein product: CASSQDRSGNEKLFF.

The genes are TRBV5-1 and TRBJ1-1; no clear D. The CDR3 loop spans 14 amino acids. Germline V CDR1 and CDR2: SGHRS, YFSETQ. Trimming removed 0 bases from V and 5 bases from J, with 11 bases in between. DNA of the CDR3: TGCGCCAGCAGCTTGGACGAGACAAGGACTGAAGCTTTCTTT. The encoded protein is CASSLDETRTEAFF.

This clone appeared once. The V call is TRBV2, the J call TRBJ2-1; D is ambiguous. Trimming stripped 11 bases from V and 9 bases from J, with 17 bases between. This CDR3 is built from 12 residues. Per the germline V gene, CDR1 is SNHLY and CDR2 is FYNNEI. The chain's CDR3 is CAGLGSWSEQFF. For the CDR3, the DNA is TGTGCCGGTCTTGGCAGTTGGAGTGAGCAGTTCTTC. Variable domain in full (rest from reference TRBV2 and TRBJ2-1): EPEVTQTPSHQVTQMGQEVILRCVPISNHLYFYWYRQILGQKVEFLVSFYNNEISEKSEIFDDQFSVERPDGSNFTLKIRSTKLEDSAMYFCAGLGSWSEQFFGPGTRLTVL.

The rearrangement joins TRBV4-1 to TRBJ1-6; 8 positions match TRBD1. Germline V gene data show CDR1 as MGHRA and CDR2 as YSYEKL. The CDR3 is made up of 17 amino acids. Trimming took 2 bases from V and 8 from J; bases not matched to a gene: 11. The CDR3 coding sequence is TGCGCCAGCAGCCAATCCCTGGACGGGACAGGTTATTCACCCCTCCACTTT. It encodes CASSQSLDGTGYSPLHF.

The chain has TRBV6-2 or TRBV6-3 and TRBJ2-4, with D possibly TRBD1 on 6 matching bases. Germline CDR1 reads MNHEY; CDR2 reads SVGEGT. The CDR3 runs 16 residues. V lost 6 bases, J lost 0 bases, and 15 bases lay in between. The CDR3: CASSDPSGQAKNIQYF. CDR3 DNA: TGTGCCAGCAGCGATCCGTCGGGACAAGCCAAAAACATTCAGTACTTC.

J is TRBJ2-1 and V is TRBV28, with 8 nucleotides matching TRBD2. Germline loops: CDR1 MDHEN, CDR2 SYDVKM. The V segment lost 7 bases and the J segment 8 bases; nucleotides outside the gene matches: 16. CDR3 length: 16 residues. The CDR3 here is CASTPKPRGGWDEQFF. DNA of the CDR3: TGTGCCAGCACCCCGAAGCCCCGCGGGGGGTGGGATGAGCAGTTCTTC.

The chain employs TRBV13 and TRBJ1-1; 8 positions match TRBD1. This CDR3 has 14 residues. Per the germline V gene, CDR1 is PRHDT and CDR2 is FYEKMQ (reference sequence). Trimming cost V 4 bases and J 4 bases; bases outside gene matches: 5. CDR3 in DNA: TGTGCCAGCAGCTCGACAGGGGATGGCACTGAAGCTTTCTTT. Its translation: CASSSTGDGTEAFF.

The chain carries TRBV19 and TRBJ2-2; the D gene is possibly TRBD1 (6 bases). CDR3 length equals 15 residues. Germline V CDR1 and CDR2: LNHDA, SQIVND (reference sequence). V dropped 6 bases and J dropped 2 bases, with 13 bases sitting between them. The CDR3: CASSLGTPNTGELFF. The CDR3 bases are TGTGCCAGTAGCCTTGGGACACCTAACACCGGGGAGCTGTTTTTT.

CDR3 sequence (DNA): TGTGCCAGCAGCTCCCGGGGGGCGAACACTGAAGCTTTCTTT. This sequence encodes CASSSRGANTEAFF. The chain couples TRBV9 to TRBJ1-1; possible D gene TRBD1, 6 bases. V lost 4 bases and J lost 1, with 11 bases in between. The germline CDR1 and CDR2 sequences are SGDLS and YYNGEE. The CDR3 sequence is 14 residues long.

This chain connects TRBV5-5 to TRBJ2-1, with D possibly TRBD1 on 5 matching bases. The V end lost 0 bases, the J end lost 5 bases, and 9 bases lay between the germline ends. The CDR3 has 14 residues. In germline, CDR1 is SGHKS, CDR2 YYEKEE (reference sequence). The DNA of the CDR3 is TGTGCCAGCAGCTTGGTAGCCAGGGACAATGAGCAGTTCTTC. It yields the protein CASSLVARDNEQFF.

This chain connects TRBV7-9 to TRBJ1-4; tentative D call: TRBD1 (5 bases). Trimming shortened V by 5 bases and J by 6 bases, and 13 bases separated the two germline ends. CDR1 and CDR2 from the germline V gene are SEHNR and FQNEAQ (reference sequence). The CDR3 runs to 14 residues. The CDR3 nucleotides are TGTGCCAGCAGCCCAAACGCGGGGGATGAAAAACTGTTTTTT. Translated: CASSPNAGDEKLFF.

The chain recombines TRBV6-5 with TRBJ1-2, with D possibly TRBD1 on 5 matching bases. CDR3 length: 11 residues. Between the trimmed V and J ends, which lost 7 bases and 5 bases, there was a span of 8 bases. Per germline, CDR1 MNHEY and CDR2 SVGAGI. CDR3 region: CASKQDYGYTF. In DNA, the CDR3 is TGTGCCAGCAAACAGGATTATGGCTACACCTTC.

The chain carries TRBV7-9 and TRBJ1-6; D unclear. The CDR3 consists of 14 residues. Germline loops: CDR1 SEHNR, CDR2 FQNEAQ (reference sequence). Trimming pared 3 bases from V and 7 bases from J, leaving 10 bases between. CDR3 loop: CASSFREGNSPLHF. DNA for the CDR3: TGTGCCAGCAGCTTCCGGGAAGGGAATTCACCCCTCCACTTT. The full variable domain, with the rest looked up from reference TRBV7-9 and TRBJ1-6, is DTGVSQNPRHKITKRGQNVTFRCDPISEHNRLYWYRQTLGQGPEFLTYFQNEAQLEKSRLLSDRFSAERPKGSFSTLEIQRTEQGDSAMYLCASSFREGNSPLHFGNGTRLTVT.